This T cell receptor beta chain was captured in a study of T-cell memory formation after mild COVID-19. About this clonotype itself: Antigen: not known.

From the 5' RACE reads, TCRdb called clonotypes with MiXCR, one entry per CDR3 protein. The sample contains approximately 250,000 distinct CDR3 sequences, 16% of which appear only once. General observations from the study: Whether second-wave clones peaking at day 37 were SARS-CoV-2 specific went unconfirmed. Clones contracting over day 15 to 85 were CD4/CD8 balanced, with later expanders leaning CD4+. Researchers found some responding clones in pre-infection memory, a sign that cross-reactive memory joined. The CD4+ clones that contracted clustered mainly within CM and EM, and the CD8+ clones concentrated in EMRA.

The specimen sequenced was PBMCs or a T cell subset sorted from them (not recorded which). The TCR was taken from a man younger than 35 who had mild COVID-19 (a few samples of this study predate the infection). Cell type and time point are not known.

CDR3 sequence (DNA): TGTGCCAGCAGCTTCGGCAGGGGGCGGGCAGAGACCCAGTACTTC. Protein product: CASSFGRGRAETQYF. The chain recombines TRBV7-9 with TRBJ2-5; 8 nucleotides line up with TRBD1. V shed 3 bases and J 4 bases; nucleotides not matched to a gene: 7. The CDR3 extends over 15 amino acids. Germline CDR1 is SEHNR and CDR2 is FQNEAQ (reference sequence).